The 24 T cell receptor beta chains below were found in one sample sequenced in a study of blood T cell dynamics during melanoma immunotherapy. Regarding time point: pre-treatment baseline. Here immunoSEQ multiplex PCR was the method, and the copy in TCRdb shows in-frame clones only, minus some. The profile shows more than 9,000 clones, 80% to 90% of them singletons. Sequenced here: blood, sampled from a patient treated with checkpoint blockade. The origin of the receptors is a human donor with melanoma.

This chain uses TRBV7-3 with TRBJ2-6; possibly TRBD2 for D (5 bases). Trimming took 2 bases from V and 4 from J, leaving 9 bases between them. CDR1 is SGHTA and CDR2 is FQGTGA in the germline V gene. There are 15 residues in the CDR3. For the CDR3, the DNA is TGTGCCAGCAGCTTAGGAGGCGGAGGGGCCAACGTCCTGACTTTC. It specifies CASSLGGGGANVLTF.

The rearrangement links TRBV5-3 to TRBJ2-7, with D possibly TRBD2 on 7 matching bases. TRBV5-3 is designated an ORF whose function remains uncertain. V was pared by 0 bases and J by 6 bases, with 16 bases between. This CDR3 contains 15 residues. As DNA, the CDR3 is TGTGCCAGAAGCTTGGTTAAGGGGGGGAACTGCGAGCAGTACTTC. Translating it yields CARSLVKGGNCEQYF.

V and J are TRBV29-1 and TRBJ2-1; D is possibly TRBD1 or TRBD2 (6 bases each). V dropped 7 bases and J dropped 9 bases, with 19 bases sitting between them. The V gene's germline CDR1 is SQVTM and CDR2 ANQGSEA. The CDR3 loop spans 13 amino acids. The CDR3 is CSAEGVGRLEQFF. Written as DNA, the CDR3 is TGCAGCGCCGAGGGGGTGGGGAGGCTTGAGCAGTTCTTC.

This sequence joins TRBV10-2 and TRBJ2-2; D not resolved. The CDR3 is 14 amino acids. CDR1 WSHSY and CDR2 SAAADI come from the germline V gene. V dropped 2 bases and J dropped 5 bases, with 9 bases sitting between them. CDR3 DNA sequence: TGCGCCAGCAGTGAGGACACAGCTACCGGGGAGCTGTTTTTT. Amino acids: CASSEDTATGELFF.

This chain links TRBV19 with TRBJ1-2; 7 bases fit TRBD1. The germline V gene encodes CDR1 LNHDA and CDR2 SQIVND (reference sequence). The CDR3 is 16 amino acids. The J segment lost 9 bases and the V segment lost 6 bases, leaving 19 bases of the junction unmatched. Here the CDR3 DNA reads TGTGCCAGTAGCCGGACCCGGACAGGCGCGGGAGGTAGCTACACCTTC. Translated: CASSRTRTGAGGSYTF.

The chain is built from TRBV2 and TRBJ2-1; 11 bases line up with TRBD1. This CDR3 region has 14 residues. Losses at the gene ends were 11 bases for V and 4 bases for J; bases not matched to a gene: 7. Germline V gene sequence: CDR1 SNHLY, CDR2 FYNNEI. DNA for the CDR3: TGTGCCGGCACCGGGACAGGGGGGTACAATGAGCAGTTCTTC. Encoded protein: CAGTGTGGYNEQFF.

This chain connects TRBV7-9 to TRBJ2-3; D uncertain. The CDR3 is 11 residues long. V was clipped by 5 bases and J by 5 bases, with 5 bases between them. Germline V lookup: CDR1 SEHNR, CDR2 FQNEAQ (reference sequence). CDR3 DNA: TGTGCCAGCAGCGATATAGATACGCAGTATTTT. Translating gives CASSDIDTQYF.

The J gene is TRBJ1-6, the V gene TRBV18; tentative D call: TRBD1 (5 bases). V gave up 3 bases and J gave up 7 bases, with 10 bases separating them. Germline V lookup: CDR1 KGHSH, CDR2 LQKENI. This CDR3 has 14 residues. The DNA of the CDR3 is TGTGCCAGCTCACCCCCCGGGGGGAATTCACCCCTCCACTTT. It encodes CASSPPGGNSPLHF.

The chain couples TRBV5-1 to TRBJ2-7, with D possibly TRBD2 on 5 matching bases. The CDR3 is 14 amino acids. Between the trimmed V and J ends, which lost 0 bases and 7 bases, there was a span of 14 bases. Germline V CDR1 and CDR2: SGHRS, YFSETQ. The CDR3 DNA sequence: TGCGCCAGCAGCTTGGAGCGGATCCCGGGGGAGCAGTACTTC. Its protein is CASSLERIPGEQYF.

J is TRBJ1-5 and V is TRBV18; unclear D gene. Germline V lookup: CDR1 KGHSH, CDR2 LQKENI. Trimming shortened V by 1 base and J by 1 base, and 8 bases separated the two germline ends. CDR3 length: 15 amino acids. The CDR3 nucleotides read TGTGCCAGCTCACCACTCGCAGTGAGCAATCAGCCCCAGCATTTT. Protein sequence: CASSPLAVSNQPQHF.

J is TRBJ2-7 and V is TRBV7-8; D remains unclear. The CDR3 totals 11 residues. Germline CDR1 SGHVS, CDR2 FQNEAQ. V was trimmed by 5 bases and J by 4 bases, leaving 6 bases between them. CDR3 nucleotide sequence: TGTGCCAGCAGCGCCCGATACGAGCAGTACTTC. Its translation: CASSARYEQYF.

The chain has TRBV5-1 and TRBJ1-2; D remains ambiguous. V was pared by 0 bases and J by 2 bases, with 5 bases between. The germline V gene has CDR1 SGHRS and CDR2 YFSETQ. The CDR3 has 13 residues. The CDR3 nucleotides are TGCGCCAGCAGCTTGGATCCCAACTATGGCTACACCTTC. It encodes CASSLDPNYGYTF.

The chain joins TRBV29-1 to TRBJ2-1; tentatively, D is TRBD1 (5 bases). The CDR3 has 15 amino acids. Germline V lookup: CDR1 SQVTM, CDR2 ANQGSEA. V gave up 7 bases and J gave up 3 bases, with 19 bases separating them. The CDR3 coding sequence is TGCAGCGCTCAAGGGGCAGGGTTAGGCTACAATGAGCAGTTCTTC. Translating gives CSAQGAGLGYNEQFF.

The V call is TRBV19, the J call TRBJ1-5; D is ambiguous. Germline assignment: CDR1 LNHDA and CDR2 SQIVND (reference sequence). With 2 bases removed from V and 5 bases from J, the gap between germline ends came to 10 bases. The CDR3 runs 14 residues. CDR3 residues: CASSIRHRDQPQHF. The CDR3 bases are TGTGCCAGTAGTATAAGGCACCGGGATCAGCCCCAGCATTTT.

J is TRBJ2-2 and V is TRBV5-4, with D perhaps matching TRBD1 (6 bases). This CDR3 contains 14 residues. V shed 5 bases and J shed 6 bases, with 14 bases lying between them. Germline CDR1 is SGHNT and CDR2 is YYREEE (reference sequence). CDR3 sequence: CASSTKQGSGELFF. The CDR3 DNA reads as TGTGCCAGCAGTACGAAACAGGGTTCCGGGGAGCTGTTTTTT.

The rearrangement joins TRBV28 to TRBJ2-3; D is perhaps TRBD1 (7 bases). Germline CDR1 and CDR2: MDHEN and SYDVKM. Trimming pared 6 bases from V and 4 bases from J, leaving 17 bases between. CDR3 length: 15 amino acids. In DNA, the CDR3 is TGTGCCAGCAGCTCGCCGGCCAGGGGGGCAGATACGCAGTATTTT. It is translated as CASSSPARGADTQYF.

This rearrangement joins TRBV7-3 to TRBJ2-2; D gene unclear. This CDR3 contains 13 residues. Germline-derived CDR1 and CDR2 are SGHTA and FQGTGA. Trimming took off 5 bases at V and 6 bases at J, with 10 bases between the two ends. The CDR3 reads CASSNKLSGELFF. CDR3 nucleotide sequence: TGTGCCAGCAGCAACAAGCTTTCCGGGGAGCTGTTTTTT.

J is TRBJ1-2 and V is TRBV6-1; D is undetermined. Trimming stripped 3 bases from V and 1 base from J, with 15 bases between. From germline, CDR1 is MNHNS and CDR2 SASEGT. CDR3 length: 16 amino acids. CDR3 in DNA: TGTGCCAGCAGTGATTTAATCAAATTCTTTAACTATGGCTACACCTTC. It translates to CASSDLIKFFNYGYTF.

This clone is a singleton in its sample. This sample includes further DNA sequences coding for the same CDR3. V usage is TRBV6-4 and J usage is TRBJ2-2, with a possible D match to TRBD1 (5 bases). The V and J ends lost 3 bases and 2 bases respectively, with 10 bases between them. The germline V gene encodes CDR1 MRHNA and CDR2 SNTAGT. The CDR3 contains 15 residues. CDR3 nucleotide sequence: TGTGCCAGCAGTGATGGGGCAGGAAACACCGGGGAGCTGTTTTTT. This translates into CASSDGAGNTGELFF.

The chain combines TRBV18 with TRBJ2-3; 9 bases fit TRBD1. CDR1 and CDR2 (germline): KGHSH, LQKENI. Trimming removed 3 bases from V and 3 bases from J; junction bases left unmatched: 1. The CDR3 is 14 residues long. The CDR3 loop reads CASSPGQGTDTQYF. CDR3 coding DNA: TGTGCCAGCTCACCGGGACAGGGAACAGATACGCAGTATTTT.

The rearrangement joins TRBV18 to TRBJ2-1; D unclear. The germline V and J ends were trimmed by 4 bases and 8 bases, with 9 bases remaining between them. CDR3 length: 12 residues. Germline values: CDR1 KGHSH, CDR2 LQKENI. CDR3 protein: CASSQNADEQFF. The DNA of the CDR3 is TGTGCCAGCTCACAAAACGCGGATGAGCAGTTCTTC.

The V gene is TRBV4-1, the J gene TRBJ1-1; TRBD1 matches 9 bases. The V segment lost 3 bases and the J segment 5 bases; nucleotides outside the gene matches: 10. This CDR3 contains 16 residues. The germline gives CDR1 MGHRA, CDR2 YSYEKL. CDR3 in DNA: TGCGCCAGCAGCCATGCCCGGGACAGGGTGGGTACTGAAGCTTTCTTT. It yields the protein CASSHARDRVGTEAFF.

This sequence joins TRBV30 and TRBJ1-6; unclear D gene. CDR1 GTSNPN and CDR2 SVGIG come from the germline V gene (reference sequence). V was shortened by 0 bases and J by 10 bases, with 16 bases between the two germline ends. This CDR3 has 15 amino acids. The CDR3 DNA reads TGTGCCTGGAGTGTGCATAGGACTTATGGGTCACCCCTCCACTTT. Its translation: CAWSVHRTYGSPLHF. The full variable domain, rest sourced from reference TRBV30 and TRBJ1-6, is SQTIHQWPATLVQPVGSPLSLECTVEGTSNPNLYWYRQAAGRGLQLLFYSVGIGQISSEVPQNLSASRPQDRQFILSSKKLLLSDSGFYLCAWSVHRTYGSPLHFGNGTRLTVT.

The chain uses TRBV6-6 and TRBJ2-7; the match to TRBD2 covers 11 bases. This CDR3 region has 16 residues. CDR1 and CDR2 from the germline V gene are MNHNY and SVGAGI (reference sequence). V shed 6 bases, J shed 0 bases, and the junction held 7 bases outside the gene matches. The CDR3 sequence is CASRPGLAVPSYEQYF. The CDR3 coding sequence is TGTGCCAGCAGACCGGGACTAGCGGTGCCCTCCTACGAGCAGTACTTC.